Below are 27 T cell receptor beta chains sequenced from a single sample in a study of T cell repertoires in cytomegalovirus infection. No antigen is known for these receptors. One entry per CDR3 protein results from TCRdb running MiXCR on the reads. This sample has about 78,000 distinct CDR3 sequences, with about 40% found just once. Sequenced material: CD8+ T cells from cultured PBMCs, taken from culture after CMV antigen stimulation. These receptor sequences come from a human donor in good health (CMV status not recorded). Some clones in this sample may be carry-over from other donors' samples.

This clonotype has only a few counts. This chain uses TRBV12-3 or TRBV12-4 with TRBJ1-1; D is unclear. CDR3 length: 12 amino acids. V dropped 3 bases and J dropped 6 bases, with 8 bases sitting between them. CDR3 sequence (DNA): TGTGCCAGCAGTTTGACGGTTCCTGAAGCTTTCTTT. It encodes CASSLTVPEAFF.

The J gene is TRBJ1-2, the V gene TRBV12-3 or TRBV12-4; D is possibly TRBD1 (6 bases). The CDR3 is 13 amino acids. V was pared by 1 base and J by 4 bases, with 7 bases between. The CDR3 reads CASSLGGLYGYTF. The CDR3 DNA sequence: TGTGCCAGCAGTTTAGGGGGGCTCTATGGCTACACCTTC.

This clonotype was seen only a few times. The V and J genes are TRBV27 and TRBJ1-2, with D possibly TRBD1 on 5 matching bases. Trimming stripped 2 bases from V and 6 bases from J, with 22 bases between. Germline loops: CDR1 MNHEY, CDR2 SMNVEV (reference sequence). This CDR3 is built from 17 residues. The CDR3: CASSLIGTGPGFNGYTF. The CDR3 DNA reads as TGTGCCAGCAGTTTAATCGGTACGGGGCCGGGTTTCAATGGCTACACCTTC.

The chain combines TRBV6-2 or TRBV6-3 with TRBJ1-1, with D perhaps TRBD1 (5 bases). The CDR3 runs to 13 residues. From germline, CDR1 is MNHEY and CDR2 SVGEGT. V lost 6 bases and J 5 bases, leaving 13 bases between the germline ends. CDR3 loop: CASRGPQGTEAFF. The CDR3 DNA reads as TGTGCCAGCAGGGGTCCTCAGGGAACTGAAGCTTTCTTT.

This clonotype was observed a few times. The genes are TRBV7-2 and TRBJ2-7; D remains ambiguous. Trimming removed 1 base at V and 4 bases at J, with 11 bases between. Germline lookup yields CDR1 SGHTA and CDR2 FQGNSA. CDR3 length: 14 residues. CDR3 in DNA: TGTGCCAGCAGCTTAGGGGTTGCGACTTACGAGCAGTACTTC. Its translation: CASSLGVATYEQYF.

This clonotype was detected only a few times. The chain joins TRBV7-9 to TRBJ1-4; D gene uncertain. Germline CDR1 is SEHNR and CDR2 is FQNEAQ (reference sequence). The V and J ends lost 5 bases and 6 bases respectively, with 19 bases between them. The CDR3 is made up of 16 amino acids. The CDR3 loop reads CASSPRTEPAYEKLFF. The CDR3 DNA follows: TGTGCCAGCAGCCCGCGGACCGAGCCAGCTTATGAAAAACTGTTTTTT.

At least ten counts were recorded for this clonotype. The DNA of the CDR3 is TGTGCCACCAGCGACAGAACAGGGGAAAGTCAGCCCCAGCATTTT. It translates to CATSDRTGESQPQHF. The genes are TRBV24-1 and TRBJ1-5, with 7 bases lining up with TRBD1. CDR1 is KGHDR, CDR2 SFDVKD, per germline. The CDR3 sequence is 15 residues long. V dropped 7 bases and J dropped 6; count of bases not matched to a gene: 11.

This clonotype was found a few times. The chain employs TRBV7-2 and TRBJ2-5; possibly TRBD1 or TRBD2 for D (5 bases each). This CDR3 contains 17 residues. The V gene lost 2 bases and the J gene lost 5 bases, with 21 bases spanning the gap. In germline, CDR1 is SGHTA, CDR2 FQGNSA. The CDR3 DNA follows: TGTGCCAGCAGCTTAAATTTTTGGCAGGGACCGCGTGAGACCCAGTACTTC. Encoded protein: CASSLNFWQGPRETQYF.

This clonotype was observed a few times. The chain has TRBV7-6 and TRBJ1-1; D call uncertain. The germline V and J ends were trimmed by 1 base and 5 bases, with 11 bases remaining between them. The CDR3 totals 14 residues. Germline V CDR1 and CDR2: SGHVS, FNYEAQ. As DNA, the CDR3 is TGTGCCAGCAGCTTAGGCCGTCCGAGAACTGAAGCTTTCTTT. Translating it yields CASSLGRPRTEAFF. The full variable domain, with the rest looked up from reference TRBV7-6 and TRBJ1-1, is GAGVSQSPRYKVTKRGQDVALRCDPISGHVSLYWYRQALGQGPEFLTYFNYEAQQDKSGLPNDRFSAERPEGSISTLTIQRTEQRDSAMYRCASSLGRPRTEAFFGQGTRLTVV.

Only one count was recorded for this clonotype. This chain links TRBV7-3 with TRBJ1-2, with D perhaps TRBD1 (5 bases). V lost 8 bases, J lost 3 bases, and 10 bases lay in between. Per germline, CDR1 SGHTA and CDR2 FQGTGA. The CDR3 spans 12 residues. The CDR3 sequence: CASVGEDYGYTF. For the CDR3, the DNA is TGTGCCAGCGTAGGGGAGGACTATGGCTACACCTTC.

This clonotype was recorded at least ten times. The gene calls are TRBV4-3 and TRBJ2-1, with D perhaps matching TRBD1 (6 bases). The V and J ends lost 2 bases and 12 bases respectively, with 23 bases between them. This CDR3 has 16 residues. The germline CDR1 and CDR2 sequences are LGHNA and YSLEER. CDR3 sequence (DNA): TGCGCCAGCAGCCAATCCTCTAACAGGGTGACACTTGGGCAGTTCTTC. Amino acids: CASSQSSNRVTLGQFF.

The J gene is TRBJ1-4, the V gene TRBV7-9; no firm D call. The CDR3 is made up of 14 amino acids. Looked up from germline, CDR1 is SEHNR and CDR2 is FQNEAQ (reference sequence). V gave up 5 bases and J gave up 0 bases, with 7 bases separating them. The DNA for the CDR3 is TGTGCCAGCAGCACCAGTGCAACTAATGAAAAACTGTTTTTT. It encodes CASSTSATNEKLFF.

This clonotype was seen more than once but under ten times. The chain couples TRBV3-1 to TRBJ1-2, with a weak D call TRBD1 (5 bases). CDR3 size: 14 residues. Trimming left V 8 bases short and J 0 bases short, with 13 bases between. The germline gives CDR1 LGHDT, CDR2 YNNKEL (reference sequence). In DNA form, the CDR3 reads TGTGCCAGCGAGGACTCGACAGCTAACTATGGCTACACCTTC. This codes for CASEDSTANYGYTF. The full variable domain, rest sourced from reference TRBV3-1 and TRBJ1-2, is DTAVSQTPKYLVTQMGNDKSIKCEQNLGHDTMYWYKQDSKKFLKIMFSYNNKELIINETVPNRFSPKSPDKAHLNLHINSLELGDSAVYFCASEDSTANYGYTFGSGTRLTVV.

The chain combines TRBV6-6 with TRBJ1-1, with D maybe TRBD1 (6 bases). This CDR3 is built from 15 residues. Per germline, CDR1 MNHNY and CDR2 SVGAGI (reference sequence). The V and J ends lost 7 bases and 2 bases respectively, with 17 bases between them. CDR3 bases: TGTGCCAGCACCCCTCCCTGGACAGAAAACACTGAAGCTTTCTTT. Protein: CASTPPWTENTEAFF.

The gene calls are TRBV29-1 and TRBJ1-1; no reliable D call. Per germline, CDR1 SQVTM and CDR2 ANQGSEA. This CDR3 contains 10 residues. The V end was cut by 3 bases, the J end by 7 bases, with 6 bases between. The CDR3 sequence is CSVESGEAFF. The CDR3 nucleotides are TGCAGCGTTGAGAGTGGTGAAGCTTTCTTT.

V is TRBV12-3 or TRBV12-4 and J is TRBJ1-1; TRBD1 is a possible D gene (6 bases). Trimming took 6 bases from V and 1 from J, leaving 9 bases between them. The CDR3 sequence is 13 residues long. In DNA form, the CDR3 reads TGTGCCAGCAGCCAGGGACAGAACACTGAAGCTTTCTTT. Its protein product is CASSQGQNTEAFF.

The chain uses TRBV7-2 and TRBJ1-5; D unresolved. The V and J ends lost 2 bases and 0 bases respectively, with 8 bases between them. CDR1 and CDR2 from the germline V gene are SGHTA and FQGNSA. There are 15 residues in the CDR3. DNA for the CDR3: TGTGCCAGCAGCTTATCGGCTGATAGCAATCAGCCCCAGCATTTT. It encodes CASSLSADSNQPQHF.

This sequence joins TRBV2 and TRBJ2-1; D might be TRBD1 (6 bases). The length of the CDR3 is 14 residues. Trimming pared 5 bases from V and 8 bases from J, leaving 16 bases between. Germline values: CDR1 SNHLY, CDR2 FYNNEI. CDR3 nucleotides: TGTGCCAGCAGTACACAAAGGGGGAGCGATGAGCAGTTCTTC. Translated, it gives CASSTQRGSDEQFF. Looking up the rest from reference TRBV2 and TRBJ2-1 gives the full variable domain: EPEVTQTPSHQVTQMGQEVILRCVPISNHLYFYWYRQILGQKVEFLVSFYNNEISEKSEIFDDQFSVERPDGSNFTLKIRSTKLEDSAMYFCASSTQRGSDEQFFGPGTRLTVL.

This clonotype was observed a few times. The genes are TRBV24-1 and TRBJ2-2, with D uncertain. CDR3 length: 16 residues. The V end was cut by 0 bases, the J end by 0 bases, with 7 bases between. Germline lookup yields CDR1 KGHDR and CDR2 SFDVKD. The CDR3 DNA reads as TGTGCCACCAGTGATTTGAGAGAAACGAACACCGGGGAGCTGTTTTTT. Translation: CATSDLRETNTGELFF.

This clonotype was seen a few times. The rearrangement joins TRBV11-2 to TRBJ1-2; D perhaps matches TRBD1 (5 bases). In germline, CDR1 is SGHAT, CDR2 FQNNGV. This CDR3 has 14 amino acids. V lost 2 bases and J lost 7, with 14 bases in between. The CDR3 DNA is TGTGCCAGCAGCTTATCGGGGGATGTAGGTGGCTACACCTTC. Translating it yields CASSLSGDVGGYTF.

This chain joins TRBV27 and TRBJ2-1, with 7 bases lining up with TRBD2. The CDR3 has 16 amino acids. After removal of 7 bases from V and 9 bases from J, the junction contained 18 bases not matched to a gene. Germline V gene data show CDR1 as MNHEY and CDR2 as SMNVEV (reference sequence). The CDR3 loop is CASTSLRLALKGEQFF. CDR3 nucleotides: TGTGCCAGCACCTCGCTGAGACTAGCTCTAAAGGGTGAGCAGTTCTTC.

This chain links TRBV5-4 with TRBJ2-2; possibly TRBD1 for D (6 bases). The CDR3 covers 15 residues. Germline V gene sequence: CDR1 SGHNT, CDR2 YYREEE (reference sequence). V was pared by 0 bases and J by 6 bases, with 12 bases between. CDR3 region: CASSLAGTLAGELFF. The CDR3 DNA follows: TGTGCCAGCAGCTTGGCGGGGACACTTGCCGGGGAGCTGTTTTTT. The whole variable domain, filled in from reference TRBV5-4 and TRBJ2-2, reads ETGVTQSPTHLIKTRGQQVTLRCSSQSGHNTVSWYQQALGQGPQFIFQYYREEENGRGNFPPRFSGLQFPNYSSELNVNALELDDSALYLCASSLAGTLAGELFFGEGSRLTVL.

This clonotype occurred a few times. CDR3 sequence (DNA): TGTGCCAGCAGTTGGGTCAGGGAGGACACCGGGGAGCTGTTTTTT. Translation: CASSWVREDTGELFF. The rearrangement links TRBV12-3 or TRBV12-4 to TRBJ2-2, with D perhaps TRBD2 (6 bases). This CDR3 has 15 amino acids. Deletions cut 4 bases from V and 3 bases from J, with 12 bases between.

DNA for the CDR3: TGTGCCAGCGGGAACTCCTACGAGCAGTACTTC. As protein: CASGNSYEQYF. The chain recombines TRBV12-3 or TRBV12-4 with TRBJ2-7; D ambiguous. Trimming shortened V by 8 bases and J by 0 bases, and 5 bases separated the two germline ends. This CDR3 region has 11 residues.

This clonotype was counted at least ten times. CDR3 residues: CASSQDSSGANVLTF. The CDR3 nucleotides are TGTGCCAGCAGTCAAGACAGCTCTGGGGCCAACGTCCTGACTTTC. The genes are TRBV6-1 and TRBJ2-6; tentatively, D is TRBD1 (5 bases). The CDR3 loop spans 15 amino acids. V lost 5 bases and J 0 bases, leaving 8 bases between the germline ends. The germline V gene has CDR1 MNHNS and CDR2 SASEGT.

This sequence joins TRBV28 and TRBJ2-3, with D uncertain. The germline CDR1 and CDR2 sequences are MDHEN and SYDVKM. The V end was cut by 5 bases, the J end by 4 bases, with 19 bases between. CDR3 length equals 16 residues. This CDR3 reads CASSPRTAFGADTQYF. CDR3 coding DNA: TGTGCCAGCAGTCCCCGGACGGCGTTTGGGGCAGATACGCAGTATTTT.

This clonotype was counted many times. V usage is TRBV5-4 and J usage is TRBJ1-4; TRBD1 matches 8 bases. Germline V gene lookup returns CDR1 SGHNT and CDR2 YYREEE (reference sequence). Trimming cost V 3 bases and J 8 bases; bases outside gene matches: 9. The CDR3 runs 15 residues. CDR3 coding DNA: TGTGCCAGCAGCTCTCCTGACAGGGGTGGAGAAAAACTGTTTTTT. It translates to CASSSPDRGGEKLFF.